A single sample gave rise to the 12 T cell receptor beta chains below, sequenced in a study of blood T cell repertoires in COVID-19. Clones were sequenced by immunoSEQ multiplex PCR, and TCRdb holds only the in-frame ones, with some missing. The sample lists roughly 700,000 clones; around 89% were seen once. The sequenced material came from peripheral blood. These TCRs come from a woman aged 18-35 years with acute or convalescent COVID-19.

The genes are TRBV7-9 and TRBJ2-2, with 9 bases aligning to TRBD1. Germline assignment: CDR1 SEHNR and CDR2 FQNEAQ (reference sequence). The length of the CDR3 is 17 residues. Unmatched junction bases numbered 12, after V lost 5 bases and J lost 5 bases. The CDR3 loop is CASSRLGQGVFTGELFF. The CDR3 DNA reads TGTGCCAGCAGCCGGTTGGGACAGGGCGTTTTTACCGGGGAGCTGTTTTTT.

The genes are TRBV19 and TRBJ1-2, with D possibly TRBD1 on 6 matching bases. The CDR3 is 14 amino acids. The V gene's germline CDR1 is LNHDA and CDR2 SQIVND (reference sequence). The ends were cut back, 5 bases at V and 4 bases at J, with 14 bases in the middle. The DNA of the CDR3 is TGTGCCAGTAGTCCAGGGGCCTTACTCTATGGCTACACCTTC. Translation gives CASSPGALLYGYTF.

The chain employs TRBV2 and TRBJ1-1; no clear D gene. The CDR3 consists of 11 residues. The germline CDR1 and CDR2 sequences are SNHLY and FYNNEI. The germline V and J ends were trimmed by 7 bases and 4 bases, with 7 bases remaining between them. In DNA form, the CDR3 reads TGTGCCAGCAAATTTATCACTGAAGCTTTCTTT. Amino acids: CASKFITEAFF.

The rearrangement links TRBV6-5 to TRBJ1-6; tentative D call: TRBD1 (5 bases). The CDR3 is 15 residues long. V was shortened by 8 bases and J by 7 bases, with 18 bases between the two germline ends. CDR1 is MNHEY and CDR2 is SVGAGI in the germline V gene. Here the CDR3 DNA reads TGTGCCAGCTCCCTCCCGACAGCGGGAAATTCACCCCTCCACTTT. Amino acids: CASSLPTAGNSPLHF.

Regarding this clone: This specimen includes other DNA sequences encoding the same CDR3. The chain employs TRBV11-1 and TRBJ1-1, with D hard to call. The CDR3 is 13 amino acids. The V and J ends lost 5 bases and 2 bases respectively, with 9 bases between them. The germline CDR1 and CDR2 sequences are SGHAT and FQDESV (reference sequence). CDR3 in amino acids: CASSLGRNTEAFF. The CDR3 region has the DNA TGTGCCAGCAGCCTGGGCCGAAACACTGAAGCTTTCTTT.

The sample holds one count of this clone. The genes are TRBV5-1 and TRBJ1-1; D is uncertain. The CDR3 is 13 amino acids. The germline V gene has CDR1 SGHRS and CDR2 YFSETQ. Trimming pared 0 bases from V and 7 bases from J, leaving 10 bases between. The CDR3 DNA is TGCGCCAGCAGCTTGGAAGTGGCAGGTGAAGCTTTCTTT. Translation: CASSLEVAGEAFF.

The chain joins TRBV5-4 to TRBJ2-7, with D possibly being TRBD2 (7 bases). The germline V gene has CDR1 SGHNT and CDR2 YYREEE (reference sequence). Trimming stripped 5 bases from V and 2 bases from J, with 17 bases between. This CDR3 has 15 residues. DNA for the CDR3: TGTGCCAGCAGGGGTATGGGCGGGGGCGCCTACGAGCAGTACTTC. Translating it yields CASRGMGGGAYEQYF. Full variable domain (remainder filled in from reference TRBV5-4 and TRBJ2-7): ETGVTQSPTHLIKTRGQQVTLRCSSQSGHNTVSWYQQALGQGPQFIFQYYREEENGRGNFPPRFSGLQFPNYSSELNVNALELDDSALYLCASRGMGGGAYEQYFGPGTRLTVT.

This chain connects TRBV7-8 to TRBJ1-5; possible D gene TRBD1, 5 bases. CDR1 and CDR2 from the germline V gene are SGHVS and FQNEAQ. This CDR3 is built from 13 residues. Deletions cut 5 bases from V and 8 bases from J, with 13 bases between. CDR3 region: CASSNRGGKPQHF. DNA for the CDR3: TGTGCCAGCAGCAACCGCGGGGGGAAGCCCCAGCATTTT.

For this clone: Other DNA sequences in this sample translate to the same CDR3. The rearrangement links TRBV9 to TRBJ2-7, with D possibly being TRBD1 (5 bases). The V and J ends lost 0 bases and 1 base respectively, with 8 bases between them. The CDR3 is made up of 14 amino acids. CDR1 and CDR2 (germline): SGDLS, YYNGEE. The CDR3 nucleotides read TGTGCCAGCAGCGTAGGGTCAGGGTCCTACGAGCAGTACTTC. The encoded protein is CASSVGSGSYEQYF.

CDR3 loop: CASSQPGGRKGAHLEYQPQHF. The CDR3 nucleotides read TGTGCCAGCAGCCAGCCGGGGGGCAGGAAAGGGGCCCACCTCGAATATCAGCCCCAGCATTTT. The chain joins TRBV3-1 (or the pseudogene TRBV3-2) to TRBJ1-5; a possible D gene is TRBD1 (6 bases). Germline values: CDR1 LGHDT, CDR2 YNNKEL (reference sequence). Trimming left V 3 bases short and J 5 bases short, with 32 bases between. CDR3 size: 21 residues.

This clone was detected once. V gene TRBV10-3 combines with J gene TRBJ2-3, with 7 nucleotides matching TRBD1. CDR1 and CDR2 from the germline V gene are ENHRY and SYGVKD. Germline trimming cut 6 bases from V and 2 bases from J; bases unmatched to any gene: 14. The CDR3 contains 17 residues. The CDR3: CAIRPIRGGLLTDTQYF. CDR3 nucleotide sequence: TGTGCCATCAGGCCCATTAGAGGGGGCCTACTCACAGATACGCAGTATTTT.

The gene calls are TRBV19 and TRBJ2-7; the D gene is possibly TRBD1 (6 bases). Germline V lookup: CDR1 LNHDA, CDR2 SQIVND (reference sequence). The CDR3 spans 12 residues. V lost 3 bases and J 3 bases, leaving 6 bases between the germline ends. The CDR3 here is CASSMDSYEQYF. CDR3 coding DNA: TGTGCCAGTAGTATGGACAGCTACGAGCAGTACTTC.